This TCR beta chain was sequenced for a study of blood T cell repertoires in COVID-19. About the study: Collection of acute and convalescent COVID-19 samples took place in the United States, Italy and Spain. The cDNA or gDNA used as material had been derived from T cells, B-cell-depleted T cells, or PBMCs.

Using immunoSEQ multiplex PCR, the repertoire was profiled, and TCRdb retains in-frame clones only, with some absent. This table holds under 250,000 clones, less than 85% found once. This CDR3 comprises 14 residues. The V gene lost 2 bases and the J gene lost 5 bases, with 11 bases spanning the gap. CDR1 is SSHAT and CDR2 is FNYEAQ in the germline V gene (reference sequence). This sequence originates from an older woman with active or convalescent COVID-19. This chain links TRBV7-7 with TRBJ2-3, with D possibly being TRBD1 (5 bases). The sample was peripheral blood. CDR3 loop: CASSLIAGQDTQYF. CDR3 bases: TGTGCCAGCAGCTTAATAGCAGGGCAAGATACGCAGTATTTT.